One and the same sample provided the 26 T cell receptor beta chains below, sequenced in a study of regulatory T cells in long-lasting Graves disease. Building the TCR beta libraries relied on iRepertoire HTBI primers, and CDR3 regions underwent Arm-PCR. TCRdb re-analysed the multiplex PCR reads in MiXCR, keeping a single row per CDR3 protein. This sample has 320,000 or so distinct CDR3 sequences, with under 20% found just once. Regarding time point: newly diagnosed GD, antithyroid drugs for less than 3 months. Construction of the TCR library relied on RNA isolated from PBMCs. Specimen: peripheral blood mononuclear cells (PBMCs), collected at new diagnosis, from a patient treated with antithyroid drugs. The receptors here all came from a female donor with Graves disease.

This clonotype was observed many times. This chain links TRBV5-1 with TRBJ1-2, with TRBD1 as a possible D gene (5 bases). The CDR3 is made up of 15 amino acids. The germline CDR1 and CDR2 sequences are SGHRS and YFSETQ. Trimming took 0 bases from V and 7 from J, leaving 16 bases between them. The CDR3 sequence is CASSLAGELGRGYTF. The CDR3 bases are TGCGCCAGCAGCTTGGCCGGGGAGCTGGGACGTGGCTACACCTTC.

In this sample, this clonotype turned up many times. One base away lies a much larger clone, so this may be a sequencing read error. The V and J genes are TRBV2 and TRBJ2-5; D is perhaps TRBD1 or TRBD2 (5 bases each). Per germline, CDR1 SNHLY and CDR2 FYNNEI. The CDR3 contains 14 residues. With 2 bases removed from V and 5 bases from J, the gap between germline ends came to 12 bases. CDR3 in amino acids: CASSERAGTETQYF. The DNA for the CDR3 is TGTGCCAGCAGTGAAAGGGCAGGGACGGAGACCCAGTACTTC.

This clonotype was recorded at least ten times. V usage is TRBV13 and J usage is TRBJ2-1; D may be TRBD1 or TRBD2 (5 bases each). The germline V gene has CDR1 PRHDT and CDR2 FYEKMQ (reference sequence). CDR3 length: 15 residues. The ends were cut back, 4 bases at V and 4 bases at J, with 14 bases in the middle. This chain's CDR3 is CASSSAGTGYNEQFF. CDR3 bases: TGTGCCAGCAGCTCGGCCGGGACGGGGTACAATGAGCAGTTCTTC.

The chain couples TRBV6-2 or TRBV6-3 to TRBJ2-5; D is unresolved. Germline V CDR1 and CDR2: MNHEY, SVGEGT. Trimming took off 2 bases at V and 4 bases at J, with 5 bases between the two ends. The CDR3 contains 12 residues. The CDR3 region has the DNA TGTGCCAGCAGTTACCCAATAGAGACCCAGTACTTC. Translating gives CASSYPIETQYF.

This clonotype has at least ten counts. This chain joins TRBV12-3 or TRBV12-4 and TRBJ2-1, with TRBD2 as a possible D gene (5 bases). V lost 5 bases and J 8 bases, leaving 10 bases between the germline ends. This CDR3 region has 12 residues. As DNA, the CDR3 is TGTGCCAGCAGTGTGACGAGGGATGAGCAGTTCTTC. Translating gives CASSVTRDEQFF.

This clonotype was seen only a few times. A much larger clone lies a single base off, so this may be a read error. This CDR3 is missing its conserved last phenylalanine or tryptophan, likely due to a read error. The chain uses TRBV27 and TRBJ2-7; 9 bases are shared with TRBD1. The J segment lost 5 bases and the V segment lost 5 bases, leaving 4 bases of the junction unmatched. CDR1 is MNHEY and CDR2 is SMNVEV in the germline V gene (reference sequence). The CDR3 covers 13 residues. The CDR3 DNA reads TGTGCCAGCAGTCCGGGACAGGGCCACGAGCAGTACTCC. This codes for CASSPGQGHEQYS.

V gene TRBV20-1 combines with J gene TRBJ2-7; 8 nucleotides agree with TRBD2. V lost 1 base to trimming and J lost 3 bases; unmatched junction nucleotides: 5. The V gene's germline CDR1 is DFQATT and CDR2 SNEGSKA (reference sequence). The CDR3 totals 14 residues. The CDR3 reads CSARAGTRVYEQYF. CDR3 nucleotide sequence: TGCAGTGCTAGAGCGGGGACTAGGGTCTACGAGCAGTACTTC.

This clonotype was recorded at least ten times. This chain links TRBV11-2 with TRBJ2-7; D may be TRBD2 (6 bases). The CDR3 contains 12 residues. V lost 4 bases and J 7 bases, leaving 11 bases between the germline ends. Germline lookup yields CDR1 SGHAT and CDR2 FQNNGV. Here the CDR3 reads CASSWRGREQYF. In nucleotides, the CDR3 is TGTGCCAGCAGCTGGAGGGGTCGGGAGCAGTACTTC.

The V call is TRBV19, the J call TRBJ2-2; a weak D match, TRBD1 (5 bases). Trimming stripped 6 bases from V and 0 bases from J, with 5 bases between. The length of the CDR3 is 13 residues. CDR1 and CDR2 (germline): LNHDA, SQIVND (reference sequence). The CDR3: CASRQANTGELFF. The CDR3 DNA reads TGTGCCAGTAGACAGGCGAACACCGGGGAGCTGTTTTTT.

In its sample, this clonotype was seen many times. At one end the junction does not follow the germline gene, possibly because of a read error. The CDR3, as DNA: TGCGCCAGCAGATTGGGGGCCTACGAGCAGTACTTC. Residues: CASRLGAYEQYF. The chain has TRBV27 and TRBJ2-7; D is possibly TRBD1 or TRBD2 (5 bases each). Germline CDR1 reads MNHEY; CDR2 reads SMNVEV (reference sequence). This CDR3 comprises 12 residues.

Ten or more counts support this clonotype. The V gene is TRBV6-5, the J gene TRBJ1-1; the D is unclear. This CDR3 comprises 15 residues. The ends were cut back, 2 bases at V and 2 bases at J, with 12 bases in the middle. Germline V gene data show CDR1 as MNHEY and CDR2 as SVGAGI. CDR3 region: CASSYAPTGNTEAFF. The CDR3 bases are TGTGCCAGCAGTTACGCTCCAACTGGCAACACTGAAGCTTTCTTT.

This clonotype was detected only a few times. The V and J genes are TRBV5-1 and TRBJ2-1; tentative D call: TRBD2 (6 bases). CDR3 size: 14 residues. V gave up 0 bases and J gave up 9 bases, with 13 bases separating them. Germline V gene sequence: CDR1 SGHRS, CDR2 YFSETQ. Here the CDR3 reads CASSLGAGIAEQFF. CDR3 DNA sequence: TGCGCCAGCAGCTTGGGCGCGGGGATCGCTGAGCAGTTCTTC. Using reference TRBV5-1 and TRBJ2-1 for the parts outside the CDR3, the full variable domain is KAGVTQTPRYLIKTRGQQVTLSCSPISGHRSVSWYQQTPGQGLQFLFEYFSETQRNKGNFPGRFSGRQFSNSRSEMNVSTLELGDSALYLCASSLGAGIAEQFFGPGTRLTVL.

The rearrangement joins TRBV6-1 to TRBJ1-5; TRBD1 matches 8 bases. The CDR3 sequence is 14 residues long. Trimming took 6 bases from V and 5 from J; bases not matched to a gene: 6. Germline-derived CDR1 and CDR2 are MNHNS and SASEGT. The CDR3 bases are TGTGCCAGCAGCCCGACAGGGGACTATCAGCCCCAGCATTTT. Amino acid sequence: CASSPTGDYQPQHF.

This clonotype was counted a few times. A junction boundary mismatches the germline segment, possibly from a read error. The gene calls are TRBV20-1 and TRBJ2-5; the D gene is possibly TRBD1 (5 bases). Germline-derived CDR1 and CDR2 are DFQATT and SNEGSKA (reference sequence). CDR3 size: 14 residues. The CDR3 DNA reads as TGCAGTGCTCCGACAGCCTGGTACCAAGAGACCCCGTACTTC. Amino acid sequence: CSAPTAWYQETPYF.

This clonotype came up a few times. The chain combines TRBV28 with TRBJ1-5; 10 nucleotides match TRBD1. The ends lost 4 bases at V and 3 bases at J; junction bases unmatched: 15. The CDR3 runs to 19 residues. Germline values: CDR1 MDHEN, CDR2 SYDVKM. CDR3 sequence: CASSYSLKGQGSHNQPQHF. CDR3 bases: TGTGCCAGCAGTTACTCGCTCAAGGGACAGGGGTCTCACAATCAGCCCCAGCATTTT.

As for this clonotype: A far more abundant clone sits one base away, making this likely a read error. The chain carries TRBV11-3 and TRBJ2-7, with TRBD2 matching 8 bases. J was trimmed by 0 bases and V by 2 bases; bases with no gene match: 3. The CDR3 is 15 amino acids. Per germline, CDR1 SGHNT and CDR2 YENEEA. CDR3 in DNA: TGTGCCAGCAGCTTATCAACTAGCGGCTCCTACGAGCAGTACGTC. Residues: CASSLSTSGSYEQYV.

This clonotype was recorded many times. CDR3 coding DNA: TGTGCCAGCAGCCCTGCCTCCCTAGCAGATACGCAGTATTTT. Protein sequence: CASSPASLADTQYF. This rearrangement joins TRBV7-9 to TRBJ2-3, with D unresolved. Trimming left V 5 bases short and J 4 bases short, with 13 bases between. The CDR3 totals 14 residues. In germline, CDR1 is SEHNR, CDR2 FQNEAQ (reference sequence).

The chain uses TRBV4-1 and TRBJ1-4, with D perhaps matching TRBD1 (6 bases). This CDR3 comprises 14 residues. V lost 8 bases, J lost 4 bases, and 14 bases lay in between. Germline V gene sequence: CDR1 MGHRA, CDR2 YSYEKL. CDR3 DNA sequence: TGCGCCAGCTCACGGGGACAAGTTAATGAAAAACTGTTTTTT. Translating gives CASSRGQVNEKLFF.

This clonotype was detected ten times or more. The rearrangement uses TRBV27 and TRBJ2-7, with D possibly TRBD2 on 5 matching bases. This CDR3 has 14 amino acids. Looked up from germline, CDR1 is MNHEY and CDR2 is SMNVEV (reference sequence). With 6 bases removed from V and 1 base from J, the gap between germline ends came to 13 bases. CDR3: CASSRRGSSYEQYF. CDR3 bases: TGTGCCAGCAGCCGCCGAGGGTCTTCCTACGAGCAGTACTTC.

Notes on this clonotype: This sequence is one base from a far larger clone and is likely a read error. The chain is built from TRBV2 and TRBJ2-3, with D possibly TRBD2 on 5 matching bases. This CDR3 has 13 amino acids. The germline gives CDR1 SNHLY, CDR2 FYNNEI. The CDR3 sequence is CASSPPEGETRYF. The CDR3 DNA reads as TGTGCCAGCAGCCCGCCTGAGGGAGAGACCCGGTACTTC.

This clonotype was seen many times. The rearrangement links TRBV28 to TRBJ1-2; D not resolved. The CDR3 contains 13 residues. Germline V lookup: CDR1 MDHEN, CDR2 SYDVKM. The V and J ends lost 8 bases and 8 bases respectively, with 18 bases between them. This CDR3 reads CASALKQSRGYTF. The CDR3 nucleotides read TGTGCCAGCGCGTTGAAGCAGTCGAGGGGCTACACCTTC.

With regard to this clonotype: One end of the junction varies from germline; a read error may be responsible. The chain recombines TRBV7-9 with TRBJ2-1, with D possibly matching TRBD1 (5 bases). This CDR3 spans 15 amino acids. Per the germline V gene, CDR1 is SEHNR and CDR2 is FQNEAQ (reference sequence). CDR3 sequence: CAGSSTTKGYNEQFF. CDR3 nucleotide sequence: TGTGCCGGCAGCTCCACGACAAAGGGGTACAATGAGCAGTTCTTC.

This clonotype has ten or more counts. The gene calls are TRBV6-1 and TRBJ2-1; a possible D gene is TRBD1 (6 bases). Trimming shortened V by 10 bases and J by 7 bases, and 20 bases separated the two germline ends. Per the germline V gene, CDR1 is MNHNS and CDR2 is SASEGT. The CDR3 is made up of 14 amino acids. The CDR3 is CATSWGPAENEQFF. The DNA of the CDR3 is TGTGCCACCTCTTGGGGGCCGGCGGAGAATGAGCAGTTCTTC.

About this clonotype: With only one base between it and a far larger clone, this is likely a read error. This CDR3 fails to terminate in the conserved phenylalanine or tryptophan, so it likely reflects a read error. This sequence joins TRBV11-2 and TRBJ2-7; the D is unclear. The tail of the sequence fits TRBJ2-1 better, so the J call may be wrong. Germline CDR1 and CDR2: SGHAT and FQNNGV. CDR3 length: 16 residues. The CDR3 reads CASSPRLGSSYNEQFI. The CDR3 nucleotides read TGTGCCAGCAGCCCCCGCCTGGGAAGCTCCTACAATGAGCAGTTCATC.

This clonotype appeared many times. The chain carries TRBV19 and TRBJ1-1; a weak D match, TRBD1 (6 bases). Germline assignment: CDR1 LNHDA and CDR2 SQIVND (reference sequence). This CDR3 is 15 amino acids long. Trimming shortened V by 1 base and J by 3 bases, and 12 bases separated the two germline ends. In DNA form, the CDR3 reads TGTGCCAGTAGTATAGTCTGGGCAGGGGACACTGAAGCTTTCTTT. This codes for CASSIVWAGDTEAFF.

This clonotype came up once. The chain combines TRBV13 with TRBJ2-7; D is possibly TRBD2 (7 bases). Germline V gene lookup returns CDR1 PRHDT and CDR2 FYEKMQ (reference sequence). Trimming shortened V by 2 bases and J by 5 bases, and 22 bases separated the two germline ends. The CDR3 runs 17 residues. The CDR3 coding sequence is TGTGCCAGCAGCTTATTAGGTACGGGGGGCGGGAGTCACGAGCAGTACTTC. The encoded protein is CASSLLGTGGGSHEQYF.